Detailed here is one TCR beta chain. Its antigen remains unknown. Treatment described: oral pan-JAK inhibitor, 5-10 mg twice daily. The CDR3 loop spans 16 amino acids. The junction had 13 bases not matched to a gene; V was cut back by 7 bases and J by 10 bases. Germline lookup yields CDR1 SEHNR and CDR2 FQNEAQ (reference sequence). These data are taken from a study of CD8+ T cells in alopecia areata. Study-wide background: Oral tofacitinib (5 to 10 mg twice daily) was administered to treated patients.

Study-wide results and caveats: A large proportion of expanded lesional clones were detected persisting in scalp and blood during tofacitinib. Affected lesional scalp, above all in alopecia totalis/universalis, was more clonal than normal scalp.

Isolated RNA was reverse transcribed into cDNA used as the sequencing template. Assay used: immunoSEQ multiplex PCR; TCRdb lists only in-frame clones, some missing. The sample records fewer than 250,000 clones, under 40% being singletons. V gene TRBV7-9 combines with J gene TRBJ2-1; 13 nucleotides line up with TRBD2. Sequencing was performed on CD4+ T cells sorted from blood, taken at approximately week 30, from a patient treated with tofacitinib. The receptor's source is a human donor with alopecia areata. The CDR3 sequence: CASTDAGLAGIGEQFF. In nucleotides, the CDR3 is TGTGCCAGCACCGATGCGGGACTAGCGGGAATCGGCGAGCAGTTCTTC.